Shown below are 11 T cell receptor beta chains from a single sample sequenced in a study of T cells in tumors and immune-related adverse events. Assay used: immunoSEQ multiplex PCR; TCRdb lists only in-frame clones, some missing. The data hold 4,100 or so clones, with almost 85% observed a single time. The material was skin tissue, obtained from a patient treated with anti-PD-1 therapy. These TCRs come from a female donor with metastatic renal cell carcinoma.

The chain carries TRBV5-6 and TRBJ1-1; TRBD1 matches 10 bases. The V gene's germline CDR1 is SGHDT and CDR2 YYEEEE. The CDR3 spans 18 residues. The J segment lost 1 base and the V segment lost 3 bases, leaving 12 bases of the junction unmatched. The DNA for the CDR3 is TGTGCCAGCAGCTCCCGGACAGGGGGAAGGGATTGGAACACTGAAGCTTTCTTT. This gives the protein CASSSRTGGRDWNTEAFF.

CDR3 DNA sequence: TGCGCCAGCAGCTTGGGACTAGCGGGGGGGAGTACAGATACGCAGTATTTT. As protein: CASSLGLAGGSTDTQYF. The rearrangement uses TRBV5-1 and TRBJ2-3, with TRBD2 matching 14 bases. Per germline, CDR1 SGHRS and CDR2 YFSETQ. J gave up 3 bases and V 0 bases, and 3 bases lay outside the gene matches. The CDR3 runs 17 residues.

The chain links TRBV19 to TRBJ2-2; 9 bases map to TRBD2. V shed 10 bases, J shed 8 bases, and the junction held 5 bases outside the gene matches. CDR3 length: 12 amino acids. The V gene's germline CDR1 is LNHDA and CDR2 SQIVND (reference sequence). CDR3 amino acids: CATKTSGGELFF. In DNA form, the CDR3 reads TGTGCCACGAAGACTAGCGGAGGGGAGCTGTTTTTT.

Concerning this clone itself: Relative to the germline gene, one junction end is altered; a read error may explain this. The chain couples TRBV29-1 to TRBJ2-7; D gene unclear. The CDR3 covers 13 residues. Per the germline V gene, CDR1 is SQVTM and CDR2 is ANQGSEA. CDR3 in amino acids: CSVELPSSYKQYF. The CDR3 nucleotides are TGCAGCGTTGAGTTACCGAGCTCCTACAAGCAGTACTTC.

DNA for the CDR3: TGTGCCAGCAGCGTAGCCCCCCACAATGAGCAGTTCTTC. Its protein product is CASSVAPHNEQFF. The chain combines TRBV9 with TRBJ2-1; D is ambiguous. The germline CDR1 and CDR2 sequences are SGDLS and YYNGEE. With 0 bases removed from V and 5 bases from J, the gap between germline ends came to 6 bases. The CDR3 totals 13 residues.

This clone is judged large. The sample has other DNA sequences that encode this CDR3 too. The chain joins TRBV7-9 to TRBJ1-1, with a tentative D call TRBD1 (5 bases). Germline CDR1 reads SEHNR; CDR2 reads FQNEAQ (reference sequence). Trimming took off 4 bases at V and 0 bases at J, with 12 bases between the two ends. This CDR3 has 15 residues. Here the CDR3 reads CASSSPGQLNTEAFF. DNA of the CDR3: TGTGCCAGCAGCTCCCCAGGGCAGCTGAACACTGAAGCTTTCTTT. The full variable domain, in which reference TRBV7-9 and TRBJ1-1 provide the parts outside the CDR3, is DTGVSQNPRHKITKRGQNVTFRCDPISEHNRLYWYRQTLGQGPEFLTYFQNEAQLEKSRLLSDRFSAERPKGSFSTLEIQRTEQGDSAMYLCASSSPGQLNTEAFFGQGTRLTVV.

The chain recombines TRBV23-1 with TRBJ2-1; TRBD2 is a possible D gene (6 bases). TRBV23-1 is placed among ORFs of uncertain function. The V end was cut by 3 bases, the J end by 2 bases, with 11 bases between. CDR3 length equals 15 residues. In DNA form, the CDR3 reads TGCGCCAGCAGTCAGAACGGGGGTACCTACAATGAGCAGTTCTTC. It is translated as CASSQNGGTYNEQFF.

The rearrangement uses TRBV6-5 and TRBJ2-1, with D perhaps assigned TRBD1 or TRBD2 (7 bases each). Germline CDR1 is MNHEY and CDR2 is SVGAGI. The CDR3 is 12 amino acids. Deletions cut 5 bases from V and 8 bases from J, with 10 bases between. The chain's CDR3 is CASSQGGDEQFF. DNA for the CDR3: TGTGCCAGCAGTCAGGGGGGGGATGAGCAGTTCTTC.

V gene TRBV28 combines with J gene TRBJ1-2, with D tentatively TRBD1 (5 bases). The V gene's germline CDR1 is MDHEN and CDR2 SYDVKM. V dropped 6 bases and J dropped 5 bases, with 13 bases sitting between them. The CDR3 sequence is 13 residues long. The CDR3 protein is CASRGGERYGYTF. CDR3 in DNA: TGTGCCAGCAGGGGGGGTGAACGGTATGGCTACACCTTC.

V is TRBV7-2 and J is TRBJ2-5, with D unresolved. Germline CDR1 reads SGHTA; CDR2 reads FQGNSA. The CDR3 covers 11 residues. V lost 4 bases and J 7 bases, leaving 7 bases between the germline ends. As DNA, the CDR3 is TGTGCCAGCAGCTCTTTGGGGACCCAGTACTTC. Residues: CASSSLGTQYF.

The chain has TRBV19 and TRBJ2-7; perhaps TRBD2 as D (6 bases). The CDR3 runs 16 residues. Trimming left V 5 bases short and J 2 bases short, with 19 bases between. Germline CDR1 LNHDA, CDR2 SQIVND (reference sequence). Written as DNA, the CDR3 is TGTGCCAGTAGTGCAGCCGGGGGAGACCTTCCCTACGAGCAGTACTTC. This gives the protein CASSAAGGDLPYEQYF.